A single sample gave rise to the 4 T cell receptor beta chains below, sequenced in a study of early T cells in non-severe SARS-CoV-2 infection. TCRdb analysed the 5' RACE reads with MiXCR anew, one entry per CDR3 protein. The table shows roughly 80,000 distinct CDR3 sequences, with roughly 9.6% occurring only once. The material sequenced was whole blood. These receptors came from an adult who was a healthcare worker with PCR-confirmed SARS-CoV-2 infection or an uninfected control (not recorded which).

This clonotype was observed at least ten times. This sequence joins TRBV4-2 and TRBJ2-7; 8 bases are a match to TRBD2. The trim removed 2 bases at V and 3 bases at J, leaving 9 bases unmatched. The germline gives CDR1 LGHNA, CDR2 YNFKEQ. This CDR3 region has 16 residues. The chain's CDR3 is CASSQSRPSGLYEQYF. CDR3 coding DNA: TGTGCCAGCAGCCAATCCCGGCCTAGCGGGCTCTACGAGCAGTACTTC.

At least ten counts were recorded for this clonotype. The chain joins TRBV7-2 to TRBJ2-2, with 7 nucleotides matching TRBD1. The ends lost 2 bases at V and 6 bases at J; junction bases unmatched: 6. The CDR3 covers 15 residues. Germline V lookup: CDR1 SGHTA, CDR2 FQGNSA. CDR3: CASSLMTGRAGELFF. CDR3 in DNA: TGTGCCAGCAGCTTAATGACAGGGCGGGCCGGGGAGCTGTTTTTT.

The rearrangement links TRBV6-1 to TRBJ2-5; no reliable D call. This CDR3 contains 13 residues. Germline assignment: CDR1 MNHNS and CDR2 SASEGT. Trimming removed 2 bases from V and 8 bases from J, with 12 bases in between. The CDR3 bases are TGTGCCAGCAGTGAACTTGTTACCTCCACCCAGTACTTC. Amino acid sequence: CASSELVTSTQYF.

The chain links TRBV28 to TRBJ2-7; perhaps TRBD1 as D (6 bases). This CDR3 is built from 13 residues. Between the trimmed V and J ends, which lost 5 bases and 2 bases, there was a span of 10 bases. The V gene's germline CDR1 is MDHEN and CDR2 SYDVKM. DNA for the CDR3: TGTGCCAGCAGTAGGGGGACGACCTACGAGCAGTACTTC. Protein sequence: CASSRGTTYEQYF.